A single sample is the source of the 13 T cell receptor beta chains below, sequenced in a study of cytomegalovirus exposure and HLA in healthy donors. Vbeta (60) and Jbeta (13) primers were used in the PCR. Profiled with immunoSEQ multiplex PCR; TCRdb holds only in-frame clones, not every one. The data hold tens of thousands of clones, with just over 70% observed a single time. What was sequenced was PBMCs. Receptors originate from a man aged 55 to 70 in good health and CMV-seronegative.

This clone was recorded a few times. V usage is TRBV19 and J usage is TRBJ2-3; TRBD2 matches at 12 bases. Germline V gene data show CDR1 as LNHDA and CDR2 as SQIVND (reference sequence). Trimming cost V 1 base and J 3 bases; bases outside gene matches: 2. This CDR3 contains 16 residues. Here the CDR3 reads CASSIALAGGTDTQYF. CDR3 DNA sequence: TGTGCCAGTAGTATAGCCCTAGCGGGAGGGACAGATACGCAGTATTTT.

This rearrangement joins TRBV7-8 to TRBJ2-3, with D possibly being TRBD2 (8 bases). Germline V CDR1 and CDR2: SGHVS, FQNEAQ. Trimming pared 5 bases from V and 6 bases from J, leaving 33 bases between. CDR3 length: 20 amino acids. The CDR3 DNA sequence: TGTGCCAGCAGCCTACAGGGGCTTGGGATAGCGGGATTGGGGCAGGATACGCAGTATTTT. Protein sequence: CASSLQGLGIAGLGQDTQYF.

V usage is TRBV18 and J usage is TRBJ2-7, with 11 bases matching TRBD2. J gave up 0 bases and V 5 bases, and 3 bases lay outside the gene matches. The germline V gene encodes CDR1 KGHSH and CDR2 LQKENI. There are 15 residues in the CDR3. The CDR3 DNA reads TGTGCCAGCTCAACGACTAGCGGGGACTCCTACGAGCAGTACTTC. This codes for CASSTTSGDSYEQYF.

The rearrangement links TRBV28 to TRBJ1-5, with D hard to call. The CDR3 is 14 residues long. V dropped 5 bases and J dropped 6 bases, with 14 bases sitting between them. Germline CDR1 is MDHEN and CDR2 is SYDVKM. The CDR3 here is CASSPSRVSQPQHF. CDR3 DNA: TGTGCCAGCAGTCCCTCACGAGTAAGTCAGCCCCAGCATTTT.

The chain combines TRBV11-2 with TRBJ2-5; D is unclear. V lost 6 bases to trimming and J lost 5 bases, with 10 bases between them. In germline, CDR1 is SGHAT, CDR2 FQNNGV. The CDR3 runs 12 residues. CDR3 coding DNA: TGTGCCAGCAGTCGCCTCAGGGAGACCCAGTACTTC. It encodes CASSRLRETQYF. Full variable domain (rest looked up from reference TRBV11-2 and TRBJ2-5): EAGVAQSPRYKIIEKRQSVAFWCNPISGHATLYWYQQILGQGPKLLIQFQNNGVVDDSQLPKDRFSAERLKGVDSTLKIQPAKLEDSAVYLCASSRLRETQYFGPGTRLLVL.

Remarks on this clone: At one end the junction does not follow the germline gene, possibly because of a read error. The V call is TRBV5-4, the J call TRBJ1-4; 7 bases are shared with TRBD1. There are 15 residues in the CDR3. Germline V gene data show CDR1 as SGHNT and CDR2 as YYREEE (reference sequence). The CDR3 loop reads CASSSGQDRNEELFF. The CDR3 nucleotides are TGTGCCAGCAGCTCTGGACAGGACCGTAATGAAGAACTGTTTTTT.

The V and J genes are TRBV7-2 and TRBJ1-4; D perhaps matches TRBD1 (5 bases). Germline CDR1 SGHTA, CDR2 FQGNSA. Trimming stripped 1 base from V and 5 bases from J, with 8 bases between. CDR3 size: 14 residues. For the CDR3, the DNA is TGTGCCAGCAGCTTAGGACAGCTGAATGAAAAACTGTTTTTT. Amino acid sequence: CASSLGQLNEKLFF.

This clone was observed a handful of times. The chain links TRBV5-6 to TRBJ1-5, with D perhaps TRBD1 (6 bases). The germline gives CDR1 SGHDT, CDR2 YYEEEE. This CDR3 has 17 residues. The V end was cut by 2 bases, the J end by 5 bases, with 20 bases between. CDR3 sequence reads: CASSFGGRERWDQPQHF. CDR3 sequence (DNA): TGTGCCAGCAGCTTTGGGGGCAGGGAGAGGTGGGATCAGCCCCAGCATTTT. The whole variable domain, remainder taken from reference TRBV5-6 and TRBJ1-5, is DAGVTQSPTHLIKTRGQQVTLRCSPKSGHDTVSWYQQALGQGPQFIFQYYEEEERQRGNFPDRFSGHQFPNYSSELNVNALLLGDSALYLCASSFGGRERWDQPQHFGDGTRLSIL.

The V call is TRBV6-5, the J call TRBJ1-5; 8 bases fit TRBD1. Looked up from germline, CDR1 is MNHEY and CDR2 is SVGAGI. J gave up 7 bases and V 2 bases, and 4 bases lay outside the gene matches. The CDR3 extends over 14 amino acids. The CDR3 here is CASSYAGGGQPQHF. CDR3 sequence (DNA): TGTGCCAGCAGTTACGCAGGGGGCGGGCAGCCCCAGCATTTT.

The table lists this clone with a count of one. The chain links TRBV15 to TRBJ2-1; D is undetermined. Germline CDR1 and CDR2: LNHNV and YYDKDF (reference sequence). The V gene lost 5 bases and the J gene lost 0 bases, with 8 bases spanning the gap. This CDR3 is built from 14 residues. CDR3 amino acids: CATSDGVSYNEQFF. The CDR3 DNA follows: TGTGCCACCAGCGACGGAGTCTCCTACAATGAGCAGTTCTTC.

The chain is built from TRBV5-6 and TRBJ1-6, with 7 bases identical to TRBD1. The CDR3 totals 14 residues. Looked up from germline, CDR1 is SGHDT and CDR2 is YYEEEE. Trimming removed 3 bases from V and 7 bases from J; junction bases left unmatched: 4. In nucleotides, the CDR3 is TGTGCCAGCAGCTCGGGACAGTTGAATTCACCCCTCCACTTT. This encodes CASSSGQLNSPLHF.

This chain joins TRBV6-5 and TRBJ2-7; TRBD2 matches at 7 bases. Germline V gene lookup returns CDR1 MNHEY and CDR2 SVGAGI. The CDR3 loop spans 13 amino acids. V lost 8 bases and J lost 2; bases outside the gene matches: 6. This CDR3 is CASRGEGTYEQYF. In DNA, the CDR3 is TGTGCCAGCCGGGGGGAAGGGACCTACGAGCAGTACTTC.

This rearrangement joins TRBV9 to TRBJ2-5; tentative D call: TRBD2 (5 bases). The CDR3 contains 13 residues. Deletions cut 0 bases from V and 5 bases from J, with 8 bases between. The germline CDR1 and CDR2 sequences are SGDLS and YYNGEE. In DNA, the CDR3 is TGTGCCAGCAGCGTAGGGGAGCGGGAGACCCAGTACTTC. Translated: CASSVGERETQYF. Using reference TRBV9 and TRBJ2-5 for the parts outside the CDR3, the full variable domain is DSGVTQTPKHLITATGQRVTLRCSPRSGDLSVYWYQQSLDQGLQFLIQYYNGEERAKGNILERFSAQQFPDLHSELNLSSLELGDSALYFCASSVGERETQYFGPGTRLLVL.